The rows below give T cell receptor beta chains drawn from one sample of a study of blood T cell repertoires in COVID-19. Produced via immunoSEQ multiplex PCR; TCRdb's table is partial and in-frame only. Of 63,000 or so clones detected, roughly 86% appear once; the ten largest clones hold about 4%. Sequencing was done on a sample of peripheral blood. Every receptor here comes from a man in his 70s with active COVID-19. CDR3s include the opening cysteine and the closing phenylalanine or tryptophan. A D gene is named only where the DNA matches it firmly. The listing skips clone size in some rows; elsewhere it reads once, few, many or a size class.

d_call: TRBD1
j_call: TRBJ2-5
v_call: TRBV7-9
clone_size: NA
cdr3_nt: TGTGCCAGCAGCGTCTCCGGGACAGGGGTAGAGACCCAGTACTTC
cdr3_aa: CASSVSGTGVETQYF

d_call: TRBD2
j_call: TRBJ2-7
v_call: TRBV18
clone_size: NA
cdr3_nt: TGTGCCAGCTCGGGACTAGCGGCCTACGAGCAGTACTTC
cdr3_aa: CASSGLAAYEQYF

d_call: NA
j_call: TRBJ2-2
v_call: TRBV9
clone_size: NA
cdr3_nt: TGTGCCAGCAGCGTAGTTGGAGTTGGGTGGACCGGGGAGCTGTTTTTT
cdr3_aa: CASSVVGVGWTGELFF

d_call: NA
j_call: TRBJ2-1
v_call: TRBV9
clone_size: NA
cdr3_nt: TGTGCCAGCAGCAGGTGGGGGGGCGGCAATGAGCAGTTCTTC
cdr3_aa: CASSRWGGGNEQFF

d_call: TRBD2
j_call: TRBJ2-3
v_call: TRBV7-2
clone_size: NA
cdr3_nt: TGTGCCAGCAGCTCCCGAAGCGGGAGCGGTTTGGATACGCAGTATTTT
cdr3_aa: CASSSRSGSGLDTQYF

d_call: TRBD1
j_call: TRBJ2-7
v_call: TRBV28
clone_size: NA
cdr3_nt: TGTGCCACACAGGGGGCGCCTACCCCATACGAGCAGTACTTC
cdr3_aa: CATQGAPTPYEQYF

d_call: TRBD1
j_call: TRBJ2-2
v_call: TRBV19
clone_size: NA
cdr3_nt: TGTGCCAGTAGTCCCCGGGACAGGGCGAACACCGGGGAGCTGTTTTTT
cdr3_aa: CASSPRDRANTGELFF

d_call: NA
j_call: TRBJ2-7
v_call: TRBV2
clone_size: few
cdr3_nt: TGTGCCAGCAGTGAATATTTCTGGCGGAGGCCCTCCTACGAGCAGTACTTC
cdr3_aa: CASSEYFWRRPSYEQYF

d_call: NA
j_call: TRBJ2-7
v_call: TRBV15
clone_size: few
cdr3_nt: TGTGCCACCAGCAGAGACCGACAGGTTTCCGAGCAGTACTTC
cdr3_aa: CATSRDRQVSEQYF

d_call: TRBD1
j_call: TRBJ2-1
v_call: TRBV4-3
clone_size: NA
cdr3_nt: TGCGCCAGCAGCCAAACCGGGACAGGGGGGGTCGCGCAGTTCTTC
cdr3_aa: CASSQTGTGGVAQFF

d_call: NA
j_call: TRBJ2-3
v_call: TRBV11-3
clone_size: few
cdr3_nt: TGTGCCAGCAGCTTAGTTGGGGCCGGGGGTACGCAGTATTTT
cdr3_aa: CASSLVGAGGTQYF

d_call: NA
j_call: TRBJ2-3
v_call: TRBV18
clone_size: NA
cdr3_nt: TGTGCCAGCTCACCGAGAGGGGGACGGGGTACGCAGTATTTT
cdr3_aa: CASSPRGGRGTQYF

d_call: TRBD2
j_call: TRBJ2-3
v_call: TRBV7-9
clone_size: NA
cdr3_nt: TGTGCCAGCAACCAAAGGGGAGGGGGCACAGATACGCAGTATTTT
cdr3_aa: CASNQRGGGTDTQYF

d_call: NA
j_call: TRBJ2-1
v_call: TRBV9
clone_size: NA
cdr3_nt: TGTGCCAGCAGCGTAGGCTTGATTGGGGGAGGATCCTACAATGAGCAGTTCTTC
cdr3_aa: CASSVGLIGGGSYNEQFF

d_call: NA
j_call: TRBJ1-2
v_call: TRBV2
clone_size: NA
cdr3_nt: TGTGCCAGCACCGGGGGAGGGTGGGGGAACTATGGCTACACCTTC
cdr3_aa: CASTGGGWGNYGYTF

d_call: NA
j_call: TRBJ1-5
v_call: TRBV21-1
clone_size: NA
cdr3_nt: TGTGCCAGCAGCGGGGACAGCGTACAGCCCCAGCATTTT
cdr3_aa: CASSGDSVQPQHF

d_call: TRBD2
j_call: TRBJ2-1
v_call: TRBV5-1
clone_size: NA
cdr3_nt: TGCGCCAGCAGCTCGCCTAGCGGGACCTACAATGAGCAGTTCTTC
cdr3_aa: CASSSPSGTYNEQFF

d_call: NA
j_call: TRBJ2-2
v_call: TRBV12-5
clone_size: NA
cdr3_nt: TGTGCTAGTGGTTCGGGCGGGAATACCGGGGAGCTGTTTTTT
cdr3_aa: CASGSGGNTGELFF

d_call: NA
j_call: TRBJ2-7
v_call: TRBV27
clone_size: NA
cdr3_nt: TGTGCCAGCAGTTTACGGGGTCGGCAGGGGAGCTCCTACGAGCAGTACTTC
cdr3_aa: CASSLRGRQGSSYEQYF

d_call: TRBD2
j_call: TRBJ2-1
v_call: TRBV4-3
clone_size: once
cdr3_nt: TGCGCCAGCAGCCCGAGCACGGGAGGCACCTACAATGAGCAGTTCTTC
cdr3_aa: CASSPSTGGTYNEQFF

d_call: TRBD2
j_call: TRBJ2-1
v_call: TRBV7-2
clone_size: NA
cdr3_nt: TGTGCCAGCAGCTTAGCGGGAGGGCTAGCGGGGTACAATGAGCAGTTCTTC
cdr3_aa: CASSLAGGLAGYNEQFF

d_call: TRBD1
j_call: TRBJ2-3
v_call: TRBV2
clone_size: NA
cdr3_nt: TGTGCCAGCACCCCGGACAGGAGCACAGATACGCAGTATTTT
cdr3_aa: CASTPDRSTDTQYF

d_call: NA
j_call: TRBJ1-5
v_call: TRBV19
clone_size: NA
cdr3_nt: TGTGCCAGTAGTAGTCCCGGAGGGAATCAGCCCCAGCATTTT
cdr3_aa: CASSSPGGNQPQHF

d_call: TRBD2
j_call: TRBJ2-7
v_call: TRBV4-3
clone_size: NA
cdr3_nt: TGCGCCAGCAGCCAAGGGAGTAGCGGGCCGGGCGAGCAGTACTTC
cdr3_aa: CASSQGSSGPGEQYF

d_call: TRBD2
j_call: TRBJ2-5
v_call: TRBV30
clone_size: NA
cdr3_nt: TGTGCCTGGACACGCGGGCTAGCGGGGACCCAGTACTTC
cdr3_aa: CAWTRGLAGTQYF

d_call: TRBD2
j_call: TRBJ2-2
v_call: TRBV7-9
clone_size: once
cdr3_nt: TGTGCCAGCAGCTTAGTAGCGGGAGTCGGGACCGGGGAGCTGTTTTTT
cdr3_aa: CASSLVAGVGTGELFF

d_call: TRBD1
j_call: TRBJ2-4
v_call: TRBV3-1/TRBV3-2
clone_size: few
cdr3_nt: TGTGCCAGCAGCCAAGCCCCGGGACAGGTAGCCAAAAACATTCAGTACTTC
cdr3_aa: CASSQAPGQVAKNIQYF

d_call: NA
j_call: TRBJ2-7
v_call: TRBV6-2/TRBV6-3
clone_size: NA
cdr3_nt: TGTGCCAGCAGTTACGCCGCCGGCCGCGAGGGCTACGAGCAGTACTTC
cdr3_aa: CASSYAAGREGYEQYF

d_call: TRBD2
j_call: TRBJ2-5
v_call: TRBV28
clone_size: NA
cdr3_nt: TGTGCCAGCAGCCCCTCCGGTCTAGCGGTACAAGAGACCCAGTACTTC
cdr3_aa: CASSPSGLAVQETQYF

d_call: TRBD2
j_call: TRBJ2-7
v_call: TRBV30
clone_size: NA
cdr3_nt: TGTGCCTGGAGCCCTGGACTAGCGGGAGCGGGCGAGCAGTACTTC
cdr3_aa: CAWSPGLAGAGEQYF

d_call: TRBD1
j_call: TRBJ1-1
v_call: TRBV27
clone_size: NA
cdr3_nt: TGTGCCAGCAGTTTATCCAGGGGGACAACGGAAGCTTTCTTT
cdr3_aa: CASSLSRGTTEAFF

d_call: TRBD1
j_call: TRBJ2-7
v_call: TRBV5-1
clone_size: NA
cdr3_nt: TGCGCCAGCAGCTTACGCCCGACAGGGACCTACGAGCAGTACTTC
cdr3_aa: CASSLRPTGTYEQYF

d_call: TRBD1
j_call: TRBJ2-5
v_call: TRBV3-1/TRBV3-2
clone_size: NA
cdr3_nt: TGTGCCAGCAGCCTCAAAGGGGGCTTCGAGACCCAGTACTTC
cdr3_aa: CASSLKGGFETQYF

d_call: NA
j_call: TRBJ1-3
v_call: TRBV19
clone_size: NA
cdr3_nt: TGTGCCAGTAGTACCAGGGCAGCTGGAAACACCATATATTTT
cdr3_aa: CASSTRAAGNTIYF

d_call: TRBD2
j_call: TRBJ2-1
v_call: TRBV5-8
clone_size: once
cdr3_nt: TGTGCCAGCAGCTCCCGGGACTTAGCGGCGGGAGGGTACAATGAGCAGTTCTTC
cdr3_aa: CASSSRDLAAGGYNEQFF

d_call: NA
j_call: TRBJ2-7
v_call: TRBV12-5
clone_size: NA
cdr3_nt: TGTGCTAGTGGTCCCCTCTACGAGCAGTACTTC
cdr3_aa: CASGPLYEQYF

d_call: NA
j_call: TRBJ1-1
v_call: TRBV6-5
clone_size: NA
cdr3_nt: TGTGCCAGCAGTCGCCCAGGGAACACTGAAGCTTTCTTT
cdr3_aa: CASSRPGNTEAFF

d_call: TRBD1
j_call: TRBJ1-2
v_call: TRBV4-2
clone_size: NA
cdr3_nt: TGTGCCAGCAGCCCAGGGGGCTATGGCTACACCTTC
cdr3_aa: CASSPGGYGYTF

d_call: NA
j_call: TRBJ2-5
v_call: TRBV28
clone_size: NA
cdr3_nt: TGTGCCAGCAGTTTATTCGGGGGGCTGGGAGAGACCCAGTACTTC
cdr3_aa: CASSLFGGLGETQYF

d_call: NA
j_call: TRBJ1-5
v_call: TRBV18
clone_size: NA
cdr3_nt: TGTGCCAGCTCACAGGGACTCAATCAGCCCCAGCATTTT
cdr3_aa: CASSQGLNQPQHF

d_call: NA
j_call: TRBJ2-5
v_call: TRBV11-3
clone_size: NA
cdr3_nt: TGTGCCAGCAGCCGAGAGGGGGGGCAGACCCAGTACTTC
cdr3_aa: CASSREGGQTQYF

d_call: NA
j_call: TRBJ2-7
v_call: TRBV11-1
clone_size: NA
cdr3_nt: TGTGCCAGCGGGTCAGGGGCCTACGAGCAGTACTTC
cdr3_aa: CASGSGAYEQYF

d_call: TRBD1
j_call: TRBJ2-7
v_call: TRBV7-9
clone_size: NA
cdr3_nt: TGTGCCAGCAGCCCCTTCCTGGGACAGAGCTACGAGCAGTACTTC
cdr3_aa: CASSPFLGQSYEQYF

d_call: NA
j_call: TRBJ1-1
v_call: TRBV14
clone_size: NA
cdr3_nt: TGTGCCAGCAGCCCGGGGGGGGGCACTGAAGCTTTCTTT
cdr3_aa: CASSPGGGTEAFF

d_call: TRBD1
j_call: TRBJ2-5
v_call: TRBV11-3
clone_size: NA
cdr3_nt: TGTGCCAGCAGCTCCCGGGACAGCCCGGAGACCCAGTACTTC
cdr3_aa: CASSSRDSPETQYF

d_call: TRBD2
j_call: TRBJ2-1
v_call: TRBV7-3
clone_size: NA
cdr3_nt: TGTGCCAGCAGCTTAATGCCCGCTAGCGGGATCCGTGAGCAGTTCTTC
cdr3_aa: CASSLMPASGIREQFF

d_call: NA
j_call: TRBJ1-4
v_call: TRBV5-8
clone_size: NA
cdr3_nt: TGTGCCAGCAGCCCGAGACTGGCAACTAATGAAAAACTGTTTTTT
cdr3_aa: CASSPRLATNEKLFF

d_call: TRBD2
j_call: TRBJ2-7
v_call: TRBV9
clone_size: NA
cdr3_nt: TGTGCCAGCAGCGAGCCCCCGGGCGGGGGATACGAGCAGTACTTC
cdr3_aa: CASSEPPGGGYEQYF

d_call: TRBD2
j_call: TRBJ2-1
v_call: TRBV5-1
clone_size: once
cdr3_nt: TGCGCCAGCAACCCTAGCGGGATGGGGTACAATGAGCAGTTCTTC
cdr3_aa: CASNPSGMGYNEQFF

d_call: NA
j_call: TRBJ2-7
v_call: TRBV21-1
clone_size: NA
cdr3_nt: TGTGCCAGCAGCAAAGGAGCCGAGCAGTACTTC
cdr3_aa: CASSKGAEQYF

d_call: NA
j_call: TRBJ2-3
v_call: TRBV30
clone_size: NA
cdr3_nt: TGTGCCTGGAGTGTTTGGGGGGCAGATACGCAGTATTTT
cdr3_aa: CAWSVWGADTQYF

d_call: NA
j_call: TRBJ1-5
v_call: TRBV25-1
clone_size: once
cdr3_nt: TGTGCCAGCAGTGAATCCGGCAATCAGCCCCAGCATTTT
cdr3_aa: CASSESGNQPQHF

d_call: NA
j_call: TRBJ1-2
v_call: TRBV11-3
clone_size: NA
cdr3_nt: TGTGCCAGCAGCCCCAGGTCGGGGTATGGCTACACCTTC
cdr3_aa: CASSPRSGYGYTF

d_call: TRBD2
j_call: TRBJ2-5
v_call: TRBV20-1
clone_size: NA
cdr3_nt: TGCAGTGCTAGTCGGCTAGCGGGAGCGGAGACCCAGTACTTC
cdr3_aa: CSASRLAGAETQYF

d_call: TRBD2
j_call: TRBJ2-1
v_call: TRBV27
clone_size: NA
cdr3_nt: TGTGCCAGCAGCCCGGGACTACCATACAATGAGCAGTTCTTC
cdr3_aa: CASSPGLPYNEQFF

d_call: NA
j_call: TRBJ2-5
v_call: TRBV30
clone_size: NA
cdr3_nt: TGTGCCTGGAGCAGGGGATGGGGGCCCCAAGAGACCCAGTACTTC
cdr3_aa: CAWSRGWGPQETQYF

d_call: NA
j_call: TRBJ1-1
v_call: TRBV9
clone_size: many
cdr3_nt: TGTGCCAGCAGCGAATCGGGGTCCGCGGGTGAAGCTTTCTTT
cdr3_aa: CASSESGSAGEAFF

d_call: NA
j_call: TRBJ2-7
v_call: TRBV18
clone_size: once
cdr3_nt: TGTGCCAGCTCACCCCGAGGACTGGAGGAGCAGTACTTC
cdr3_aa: CASSPRGLEEQYF

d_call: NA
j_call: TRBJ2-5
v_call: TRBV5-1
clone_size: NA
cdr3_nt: TGCGCCAGCAGCACGACCGGGACAAGGGGGGGAGAGACCCAGTACTTC
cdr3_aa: CASSTTGTRGGETQYF